A selection of T cell receptor beta chains follows, all from one sample in a study of cytomegalovirus exposure and HLA in healthy donors. TCRdb's copy holds only in-frame clones and misses some; the assay was immunoSEQ multiplex PCR. The repertoire holds 75,000 to 95,000 clones, with just under 70% as singletons. Sequencing was done on a sample of PBMCs. Receptors originate from a man aged 50 to 60 in good health and CMV-seronegative. CDR3s include the opening cysteine and the closing phenylalanine or tryptophan. The D gene is left open where the match is weak. Clone size is given for some rows only: seen once, a few or many times, or a class if the clone is expanded.

clone size	D gene	J gene	V gene	CDR3 protein	CDR3 DNA
NA	TRBD1	TRBJ1-1	TRBV7-9	CSSSPVTGFVSEAFF	TGTTCCAGCAGCCCGGTGACAGGGTTCGTGTCTGAAGCTTTCTTT
NA	NA	TRBJ2-5	TRBV5-4	CASSLVPGETQYF	TGTGCCAGCAGCTTGGTTCCCGGGGAGACCCAGTACTTC
few	NA	TRBJ1-5	TRBV30	CAWSVLRDQPQHF	TGTGCCTGGAGTGTACTCAGGGATCAGCCCCAGCATTTT
once	NA	TRBJ1-6	TRBV30	CAWSFLQGGYDSPLHF	TGTGCCTGGAGTTTCCTGCAGGGAGGATATGATTCACCCCTCCACTTT
few	NA	TRBJ2-2	TRBV4-2	CASAQEVGVETGELFF	TGTGCCAGCGCCCAGGAGGTGGGAGTGGAGACCGGGGAGCTGTTTTTT
NA	NA	TRBJ1-2	TRBV25-1	CASSESLTVNSYTF	TGTGCCAGCAGTGAATCGCTGACAGTGAATAGCTACACCTTC
NA	NA	TRBJ1-1	TRBV10-3	CAISELTGNMNTEAFF	TGTGCCATCAGTGAGCTCACAGGAAACATGAACACTGAAGCTTTCTTT
NA	TRBD1	TRBJ2-5	TRBV5-4	CASSLGQGKGQETQYF	TGTGCCAGCAGCTTGGGACAGGGAAAAGGTCAAGAGACCCAGTACTTC
NA	NA	TRBJ2-2	TRBV27	CASSLTNTGELFF	TGTGCCAGCAGCCTTACTAACACCGGGGAGCTGTTTTTT
NA	TRBD2	TRBJ2-1	TRBV5-1	CASSLGGGSYNEQFF	TGCGCCAGCAGCTTGGGCGGGGGCTCCTACAATGAGCAGTTCTTC
NA	TRBD1	TRBJ1-5	TRBV27	CASSLYPGQGTLEHF	TGTGCCAGCAGTTTATACCCGGGACAGGGAACCCTGGAGCATTTT
NA	NA	TRBJ1-1	TRBV7-2	CASRPYRGNTEAFF	TGTGCCAGCCGTCCCTATCGGGGAAACACTGAAGCTTTCTTT
NA	NA	TRBJ2-5	TRBV5-1	CASSTGLGQETQYF	TGCGCCAGCAGCACCGGTCTTGGTCAAGAGACCCAGTACTTC
few	NA	TRBJ1-4	TRBV4-3	CASSQDAEEKLFF	TGCGCCAGCAGCCAAGACGCGGAAGAAAAACTGTTTTTT
few	NA	TRBJ1-5	TRBV2	CASEGQGNQPQHF	TGTGCCAGCGAGGGGCAGGGGAATCAGCCCCAGCATTTT
once	NA	TRBJ1-1	TRBV4-1	CASSQYRGTNTEAFF	TGCGCCAGCAGCCAATATAGGGGGACGAACACTGAAGCTTTCTTT
NA	NA	TRBJ1-1	TRBV7-9	CASSPRAMNTEAFF	TGTGCCAGCAGCCCGAGAGCCATGAACACTGAAGCTTTCTTT
few	TRBD2	TRBJ2-1	TRBV9	CASSVAGGPMNEQFF	TGTGCCAGCAGCGTCGCGGGAGGGCCTATGAATGAGCAGTTCTTC
NA	NA	TRBJ2-5	TRBV28	CASSLPGRPETQYF	TGTGCCAGCAGTTTACCAGGGCGGCCAGAGACCCAGTACTTC
NA	TRBD1	TRBJ1-6	TRBV30	CAWKRRSGTEYSPLHF	TGTGCCTGGAAGCGCCGATCCGGGACAGAATATTCACCCCTCCACTTT